This T cell receptor (beta chain) was identified in a study of T cells in Graves' hyperthyroidism and ophthalmopathy. Patients affected by ophthalmopathy presented a Clinical Activity Score of at least 3, a NOSPECS grade of at least 4, and disease duration below 3 months. Diagnoses rested on clinical symptoms, serum thyroxine and TRAb, thyroid ultrasound and orbital computed tomography. This CDR3 region has 14 residues. The germline CDR1 and CDR2 sequences are SGDLS and YYNGEE. The V gene end was trimmed by 1 base and the J gene end by 2 bases; junction bases not matched to a gene: 0. Researchers amplified the TCR beta CDR3 regions from RNA transcripts. A first-round RT-PCR of the TCR CDR3 used the HTBI primer set. One entry per CDR3 protein results from TCRdb running MiXCR on the multiplex PCR reads. The sample yields under 250,000 distinct CDR3 sequences, about 24% seen once. This clonotype has a single count. Its antigen remains unknown.

Overall study results and limits: Blood shared most expanded thyroid clonotypes above 0.001.

The sequence derives from a woman aged 40 to 50 with Graves' ophthalmopathy. Material for sequencing was blood. J is TRBJ1-2 and V is TRBV9; 9 bases are shared with TRBD1. DNA of the CDR3: TGTGCCAGCAGCGTAACAGGGGGCAACTATGGCTACACCTTC. Translating gives CASSVTGGNYGYTF.